The 28 T cell receptor beta chains reported below all come from one sample, sequenced in a study of naive and memory T cell subsets. An equimolar mix of two oligonucleotides served as the beta constant-region primer for TRBC1 and TRBC2. The ligated cDNA underwent four PCR rounds using SP2 and nested alpha and beta constant-region primers. TCRdb re-called the UMI-ligation and nested PCR reads with MiXCR, one entry per CDR3 protein. The sample contains more than 100,000 distinct CDR3 sequences, 36% of which appear only once. The sequencing sample was made of central memory CD4+ T cells from blood. These receptor sequences come from a human donor in good health.

The rearrangement joins TRBV10-3 to TRBJ2-1, with a tentative D call TRBD2 (6 bases). Trimming stripped 6 bases from V and 8 bases from J, with 14 bases between. This CDR3 is built from 13 residues. Germline CDR1 is ENHRY and CDR2 is SYGVKD. Here the CDR3 reads CAISRDFSDEQFF. The CDR3 DNA follows: TGTGCCATCAGCCGGGACTTTTCGGATGAGCAGTTCTTC.

This clonotype turned up a few times. This chain links TRBV5-4 with TRBJ1-6; D is possibly TRBD1 (6 bases). Per germline, CDR1 SGHNT and CDR2 YYREEE (reference sequence). This CDR3 is 17 amino acids long. V lost 4 bases and J lost 0, with 14 bases in between. DNA for the CDR3: TGTGCCAGCAGCCAAGGACAGATGGGCTCCTATAATTCACCCCTCCACTTT. Amino acids: CASSQGQMGSYNSPLHF.

This rearrangement joins TRBV28 to TRBJ2-5; 7 positions match TRBD1. Germline CDR1 MDHEN, CDR2 SYDVKM. CDR3 length equals 15 residues. The V and J ends lost 6 bases and 4 bases, in that order; junction bases with no gene match: 11. Here the CDR3 reads CASSPQGQASETQYF. CDR3 DNA sequence: TGTGCCAGCAGCCCTCAAGGACAGGCATCAGAGACCCAGTACTTC. Combining the CDR3 with reference TRBV28 and TRBJ2-5 gives the whole variable domain DVKVTQSSRYLVKRTGEKVFLECVQDMDHENMFWYRQDPGLGLRLIYFSYDVKMKEKGDIPEGYSVSREKKERFSLILESASTNQTSMYLCASSPQGQASETQYFGPGTRLLVL.

This clonotype was seen a few times. The V and J genes are TRBV15 and TRBJ2-1; 10 positions agree with TRBD1. Per germline, CDR1 LNHNV and CDR2 YYDKDF (reference sequence). V shed 5 bases, J shed 5 bases, and the junction held 3 bases outside the gene matches. The CDR3 covers 14 residues. CDR3 DNA sequence: TGTGCCACCAGCCGGGGACAGGGGAACAATGAGCAGTTCTTC. Translated: CATSRGQGNNEQFF.

This chain connects TRBV6-1 to TRBJ2-3, with D possibly TRBD2 on 7 matching bases. Trimming stripped 6 bases from V and 1 base from J, with 14 bases between. This CDR3 is 15 amino acids long. Germline V gene lookup returns CDR1 MNHNS and CDR2 SASEGT. As DNA, the CDR3 is TGTGCCAGCAGAAGGGGGGGTCCTGGCACAGATACGCAGTATTTT. Translation: CASRRGGPGTDTQYF.

The rearrangement uses TRBV7-8 and TRBJ2-4; no clear D. V was cut by 5 bases and J by 1 base, with 9 bases left in between. The CDR3 length is 14 residues. CDR1 is SGHVS, CDR2 FQNEAQ, per germline. CDR3: CASSRDLAKNIQYF. CDR3 bases: TGTGCCAGCAGCCGAGATCTCGCCAAAAACATTCAGTACTTC.

This chain connects TRBV4-1 to TRBJ2-1; D remains unclear. The CDR3 contains 14 residues. Trimming took 1 base from V and 3 from J, leaving 7 bases between them. Germline V gives CDR1 MGHRA, CDR2 YSYEKL. CDR3 region: CASSQGGSYNEQFF. CDR3 coding DNA: TGCGCCAGCAGCCAAGGAGGCAGCTACAATGAGCAGTTCTTC.

The J gene is TRBJ1-2, the V gene TRBV6-5; the D gene is possibly TRBD1 (5 bases). The CDR3 extends over 13 amino acids. Germline loops: CDR1 MNHEY, CDR2 SVGAGI. Trimming pared 5 bases from V and 4 bases from J, leaving 11 bases between. CDR3 sequence (DNA): TGTGCCAGCAGTCAGCGGGGGTTCTATGGCTACACCTTC. This encodes CASSQRGFYGYTF.

This chain joins TRBV5-6 and TRBJ2-7; D possibly corresponds to TRBD2 (5 bases). Trimming took 4 bases from V and 4 from J, leaving 15 bases between them. Germline-derived CDR1 and CDR2 are SGHDT and YYEEEE. This CDR3 is 14 amino acids long. CDR3 nucleotides: TGTGCCAGCAGCCAAGGGCGGGTCCGATACGAGCAGTACTTC. Translating it yields CASSQGRVRYEQYF. Combining the CDR3 with reference TRBV5-6 and TRBJ2-7 gives the whole variable domain DAGVTQSPTHLIKTRGQQVTLRCSPKSGHDTVSWYQQALGQGPQFIFQYYEEEERQRGNFPDRFSGHQFPNYSSELNVNALLLGDSALYLCASSQGRVRYEQYFGPGTRLTVT.

J is TRBJ2-2 and V is TRBV20-1; TRBD1 or TRBD2 may be the D gene (7 bases each). V was trimmed by 0 bases and J by 4 bases, leaving 12 bases between them. Germline CDR1 is DFQATT and CDR2 is SNEGSKA (reference sequence). The CDR3 covers 15 residues. CDR3 residues: CSARDDREGTGELFF. The DNA for the CDR3 is TGCAGTGCTAGAGACGACAGGGAGGGCACCGGGGAGCTGTTTTTT.

The CDR3 region is CASSVGTADNQPQHF. CDR3 nucleotide sequence: TGTGCCAGCAGCGTAGGTACGGCCGACAATCAGCCCCAGCATTTT. This chain links TRBV9 with TRBJ1-5; no reliable D call. V gave up 0 bases and J gave up 3 bases, with 10 bases separating them. Germline CDR1 is SGDLS and CDR2 is YYNGEE. The CDR3 loop spans 15 amino acids.

CDR3 residues: CASQLGGTANSPLHF. DNA for the CDR3: TGTGCCAGCCAATTAGGTGGGACGGCTAATTCACCCCTCCACTTT. The chain couples TRBV7-2 to TRBJ1-6; D is possibly TRBD1 (5 bases). V lost 8 bases and J 6 bases, leaving 17 bases between the germline ends. The CDR3 extends over 15 amino acids. Germline CDR1 is SGHTA and CDR2 is FQGNSA.

This clonotype was detected only a few times. The J gene is TRBJ2-7, the V gene TRBV29-1, with 11 bases aligning to TRBD1. The CDR3 has 13 amino acids. V was pared by 7 bases and J by 4 bases, with 6 bases of the junction left unmatched. Germline-derived CDR1 and CDR2 are SQVTM and ANQGSEA. The CDR3: CSAGQGARYEQYF. The CDR3 nucleotides read TGCAGCGCAGGACAGGGGGCGCGGTACGAGCAGTACTTC.

This clonotype was detected a few times. This rearrangement joins TRBV14 to TRBJ1-1; D is possibly TRBD1 (6 bases). The CDR3 covers 14 residues. The ends were cut back, 3 bases at V and 11 bases at J, with 19 bases in the middle. Germline-derived CDR1 and CDR2 are SGHDN and FVKESK. In DNA, the CDR3 is TGTGCCAGCAGCCACGTCGGGGGGCCGCCCGGGGCTTTCTTT. It yields the protein CASSHVGGPPGAFF.

This chain links TRBV9 with TRBJ2-3; 13 bases map to TRBD2. The junction had 5 bases not matched to a gene; V was cut back by 4 bases and J by 0 bases. CDR1 SGDLS and CDR2 YYNGEE come from the germline V gene. The CDR3 has 17 amino acids. CDR3 DNA: TGTGCCAGCAGCCCAGGACTAGCGGGAGTTAGCACAGATACGCAGTATTTT. Encoded protein: CASSPGLAGVSTDTQYF.

The V and J genes are TRBV13 and TRBJ1-5; 7 positions match TRBD1. With 4 bases clipped from V and 2 bases from J, the junction kept 8 bases outside the gene matches. The CDR3 extends over 16 amino acids. The germline gives CDR1 PRHDT, CDR2 FYEKMQ (reference sequence). This CDR3 reads CASSYRQGMGNQPQHF. DNA of the CDR3: TGTGCCAGCAGCTACCGACAGGGAATGGGCAATCAGCCCCAGCATTTT.

V usage is TRBV4-1 and J usage is TRBJ1-4; TRBD1 matches 10 bases. Unmatched junction bases numbered 7, after V lost 4 bases and J lost 8 bases. Germline CDR1 reads MGHRA; CDR2 reads YSYEKL. The CDR3 runs 15 residues. CDR3 DNA sequence: TGCGCCAGCAGCCTGGCGGGGACAGGGGAAGAAAAACTGTTTTTT. Its translation is CASSLAGTGEEKLFF.

This clonotype was counted between two and nine times. The chain couples TRBV6-6 to TRBJ2-4; 10 nucleotides agree with TRBD2. The V gene end was trimmed by 8 bases and the J gene end by 0 bases; junction bases not matched to a gene: 4. Germline V gene sequence: CDR1 MNHNY, CDR2 SVGAGI (reference sequence). The CDR3 extends over 15 amino acids. The CDR3 region is CASSGLAVAKNIQYF. The CDR3 nucleotides read TGTGCCAGCTCTGGACTAGCGGTAGCCAAAAACATTCAGTACTTC.

This clonotype occurred many times. The J gene is TRBJ2-7, the V gene TRBV6-2 or TRBV6-3; D is perhaps TRBD2 (6 bases). Trimming removed 10 bases from V and 3 bases from J, with 16 bases in between. The CDR3 spans 13 residues. CDR1 is MNHEY and CDR2 is SVGEGT in the germline V gene. CDR3: CAIREPVNYEQYF. CDR3 DNA sequence: TGTGCCATCCGGGAGCCCGTCAACTACGAGCAGTACTTC.

This chain uses TRBV30 with TRBJ1-1; D gene ambiguous. The CDR3 covers 12 residues. CDR1 and CDR2 from the germline V gene are GTSNPN and SVGIG (reference sequence). V lost 1 base to trimming and J lost 2 bases, with 5 bases between them. The DNA of the CDR3 is TGTGCCTGGAGTGACCGTAACACTGAAGCTTTCTTT. It yields the protein CAWSDRNTEAFF.

This clonotype was detected only once. The chain uses TRBV20-1 and TRBJ2-5, with D possibly being TRBD2 (5 bases). V lost 3 bases, J lost 1 base, and 6 bases lay in between. This CDR3 is 12 amino acids long. CDR1 is DFQATT, CDR2 SNEGSKA, per germline (reference sequence). The CDR3 sequence: CSARRVQETQYF. The CDR3 nucleotides read TGCAGTGCTAGGAGGGTCCAAGAGACCCAGTACTTC.

The chain couples TRBV2 to TRBJ1-5, with D uncertain. Germline CDR1 SNHLY, CDR2 FYNNEI. V lost 8 bases to trimming and J lost 4 bases, with 9 bases between them. This CDR3 is 12 amino acids long. Here the CDR3 DNA reads TGTGCCAGCGGATGGCCGAATCAGCCCCAGCATTTT. It encodes CASGWPNQPQHF.

In this sample, this clonotype turned up a few times. This rearrangement joins TRBV2 to TRBJ2-5; D might be TRBD2 (6 bases). Germline CDR1 is SNHLY and CDR2 is FYNNEI. Trimming shortened V by 5 bases and J by 6 bases, and 13 bases separated the two germline ends. The CDR3 covers 13 residues. The CDR3 is CASSLEGLKTQYF. The CDR3 DNA sequence: TGTGCCAGCAGTCTGGAGGGTTTGAAGACCCAGTACTTC.

J is TRBJ2-1 and V is TRBV15; 7 positions match TRBD2. The CDR3 extends over 15 amino acids. V shed 5 bases, J shed 10 bases, and the junction held 14 bases outside the gene matches. In germline, CDR1 is LNHNV, CDR2 YYDKDF (reference sequence). The CDR3: CATSGGGTKRAEQFF. CDR3 DNA sequence: TGTGCCACCAGCGGGGGGGGGACCAAGCGAGCGGAGCAGTTCTTC.

This clonotype showed up just a few times. The chain employs TRBV3-1 and TRBJ2-5, with D possibly TRBD1 on 6 matching bases. CDR3 length equals 15 residues. Per germline, CDR1 LGHDT and CDR2 YNNKEL (reference sequence). The V end was cut by 0 bases, the J end by 0 bases, with 8 bases between. This CDR3 is CASSQDRQDQETQYF. The CDR3 coding sequence is TGTGCCAGCAGCCAAGACCGACAGGACCAAGAGACCCAGTACTTC.

This sequence joins TRBV27 and TRBJ2-7; the match to TRBD2 covers 11 bases. Germline CDR1 reads MNHEY; CDR2 reads SMNVEV (reference sequence). J was trimmed by 12 bases and V by 7 bases; bases with no gene match: 14. This CDR3 has 14 residues. The CDR3 loop is CASTSGTSGAEWYF. The CDR3, as DNA: TGTGCCAGCACCTCCGGGACTAGCGGAGCCGAATGGTACTTC.

This clonotype occurred a few times. This chain links TRBV14 with TRBJ1-5; unclear D gene. This CDR3 spans 13 amino acids. Germline-derived CDR1 and CDR2 are SGHDN and FVKESK. Trimming shortened V by 2 bases and J by 4 bases, and 6 bases separated the two germline ends. CDR3 bases: TGTGCCAGCAGCCAAAGTCAAAATCAGCCCCAGCATTTT. Encoded protein: CASSQSQNQPQHF.

The gene calls are TRBV20-1 and TRBJ2-3; TRBD2 matches 8 bases. The CDR3 consists of 15 residues. J was trimmed by 4 bases and V by 2 bases; bases with no gene match: 8. Germline V CDR1 and CDR2: DFQATT, SNEGSKA (reference sequence). Here the CDR3 DNA reads TGCAGTGCTAGACCAGCGGGAGATCGGTCAGATACGCAGTATTTT. Encoded protein: CSARPAGDRSDTQYF.